The clone carrying this TCR beta chain is a singleton in its sample. What it binds is unknown. Use of 60 Vbeta and 13 Jbeta primers characterized the PCR. The data were produced by immunoSEQ multiplex PCR, yet TCRdb's version contains in-frame clones alone and is incomplete. The data contain 90,000 to 150,000 clones, about three fifths of them seen just once; the ten biggest clones take up more than 8%. The sample belongs to a study of cytomegalovirus exposure and HLA in healthy donors. Across the study: Of all 400 or so donors who were genotyped, 75% to 90% belonged to the Caucasian-associated ancestry cluster.

Study findings and constraints: It emerged from a later analysis that several of the most significant clusters appeared to be linked to common viral pathogens. It was approximately 150 TCR beta chains that were listed as cytomegalovirus-associated.

V trimming: 3 bases; J trimming: 8 bases; junction bases outside the gene matches: 15. There are 16 residues in the CDR3. CDR1 and CDR2 (germline): MDHEN, SYDVKM. J is TRBJ1-1 and V is TRBV28, with TRBD1 matching over 7 bases. Sequences were obtained from PBMCs. The TCR was taken from a middle-aged man in good health and CMV-seropositive. The CDR3: CASSFPDRAQGIEAFF. The CDR3 coding sequence is TGTGCCAGCAGTTTTCCCGACAGGGCCCAAGGGATAGAAGCTTTCTTT. The full variable domain, rest sourced from reference TRBV28 and TRBJ1-1, is DVKVTQSSRYLVKRTGEKVFLECVQDMDHENMFWYRQDPGLGLRLIYFSYDVKMKEKGDIPEGYSVSREKKERFSLILESASTNQTSMYLCASSFPDRAQGIEAFFGQGTRLTVV.